These 30 T cell receptor beta chains came from one sample sequenced in a study of tumor-infiltrating lymphocytes in oesophageal squamous cell carcinoma. TCRdb ran MiXCR on the PCR reads and lists one entry per CDR3 protein. The data contain roughly 17,000 distinct CDR3 sequences, about 43% of them singletons. The sequenced material came from normal esophageal tissue next to the tumor. All receptors derive from a female donor with esophageal squamous cell carcinoma.

Remarks on this clonotype: The germline gene is not matched at one end of the junction; a read error may be the cause. J is TRBJ1-6 and V is TRBV7-3; D is unclear. CDR3 size: 16 residues. The germline V gene encodes CDR1 SGHTA and CDR2 FQGTGA. The chain's CDR3 is CASSLSWTSGRETQYF. CDR3 in DNA: TGTGCCAGCAGCTTATCCTGGACTAGCGGGAGGGAGACCCAGTACTTT. Using reference TRBV7-3 and TRBJ1-6 for the parts outside the CDR3, the full variable domain is GAGVSQTPSNKVTEKGKYVELRCDPISGHTALYWYRQSLGQGPEFLIYFQGTGAADDSGLPNDRFFAVRPEGSVSTLKIQRTERGDSAVYLCASSLSWTSGRETQYFGNGTRLTVT.

As for this clonotype: It is likely a read error, because the conserved phenylalanine at the end of the CDR3 is missing. The limits of the CDR3 on the DNA are not certain, so only TCRdb's listed CDR3 is given. The chain employs TRBV6-8 and TRBJ2-5; the table's D call of TRBD1 was not tested on the DNA. Germline assignment: CDR1 MNHGY and CDR2 SAAAGT. The CDR3 sequence runs 15 residues, both termini included. CDR3 region: CASSPGQNYGYTFGS.

V usage is TRBV10-3 and J usage is TRBJ1-2; no clear D. Deletions cut 3 bases from V and 0 bases from J, with 11 bases between. The CDR3 loop spans 15 amino acids. CDR1 and CDR2 from the germline V gene are ENHRY and SYGVKD. For the CDR3, the DNA is TGTGCCATCAGTGACCAGCTCCCAGCTAACTATGGCTACACCTTC. This encodes CAISDQLPANYGYTF.

This clonotype was counted a few times. The rearrangement uses TRBV7-6 and TRBJ2-5; D gene ambiguous. The closer fit of TRBJ2-7 to the DNA end suggests the J call may be wrong. The CDR3 is made up of 13 amino acids. The germline V gene encodes CDR1 SGHVS and CDR2 FNYEAQ. For the CDR3, the DNA is TGTGCCAGCAGCTTCAAGGACCACTACGAGCAGTACTTC. Protein product: CASSFKDHYEQYF.

With regard to this clonotype: The junction shows a germline mismatch at one end, possibly a read error. CDR3 sequence reads: CAGSLRAGESQYF. As DNA, the CDR3 is TGTGCCGGCAGCTTACGAGCAGGGGAGTCCCAGTACTTC. This chain joins TRBV5-6 and TRBJ2-5; possible D gene TRBD1, 6 bases. The CDR3 is 13 amino acids. CDR1 and CDR2 from the germline V gene are SGHDT and YYEEEE.

This clonotype showed up many times. The rearrangement links TRBV28 to TRBJ2-5; 12 bases are shared with TRBD2. The CDR3 runs to 15 residues. Germline CDR1 is MDHEN and CDR2 is SYDVKM. Trimming at V came to 5 bases and at J to 7 bases, leaving 8 bases not matched to a gene. The CDR3 sequence: CASSPPTSGGGTQYF. For the CDR3, the DNA is TGTGCCAGCAGTCCACCGACTAGCGGGGGAGGGACCCAGTACTTC.

In this sample, this clonotype turned up a few times. This chain joins TRBV3-1 and TRBJ2-7, with 13 nucleotides matching TRBD2. Germline V lookup: CDR1 LGHDT, CDR2 YNNKEL (reference sequence). The CDR3 is 18 amino acids. V shed 4 bases and J 2 bases; nucleotides not matched to a gene: 11. For the CDR3, the DNA is TGTGCCAGCAGCCCAGGACTAGCGGGAGAGGTTCCGCCCTACGAGCAGTACTTC. Its protein is CASSPGLAGEVPPYEQYF.

Regarding this clonotype: The conserved phenylalanine or tryptophan is not found at the CDR3 terminus, so this likely reflects a read error. The DNA is left out, because the CDR3 cannot be placed on it with certainty; the CDR3 is given as TCRdb lists it. The chain employs TRBV6-6 and TRBJ2-6; the table calls TRBD2, which could not be checked here. Germline CDR1 is MNHNY and CDR2 is SVGAGI (reference sequence). Inclusive of both ends, the CDR3 amounts to 17 amino acids. The CDR3 loop is CASSYEGPYNSPLHFGN.

This rearrangement joins TRBV6-6 to TRBJ2-1; TRBD1 matches at 10 bases. CDR1 MNHNY and CDR2 SVGAGI come from the germline V gene (reference sequence). The CDR3 is made up of 17 amino acids. Trimming took 2 bases from V and 2 from J; bases not matched to a gene: 6. The CDR3, as DNA: TGTGCCAGCAGTTACGACAGGGGGCACCGTCCCTACAATGAGCAGTTCTTC. It codes for CASSYDRGHRPYNEQFF.

This clonotype has just a few counts. The chain joins TRBV6-1 to TRBJ1-1; no firm D call. CDR3 length equals 15 residues. The V gene's germline CDR1 is MNHNS and CDR2 SASEGT. Trimming removed 7 bases from V and 1 base from J, with 16 bases in between. The CDR3 region is CASIDLGTTNTEAFF. Here the CDR3 DNA reads TGTGCCAGCATAGACTTAGGTACGACGAACACTGAAGCTTTCTTT.

In its sample, this clonotype was seen many times. The CDR3 region has the DNA TGTGCCAGCAGTCCACCCTTGACTAGCGGGTTCACGCAAGAGACCCAGTACTTC. Protein product: CASSPPLTSGFTQETQYF. The chain couples TRBV6-1 to TRBJ2-5; 10 bases are a match to TRBD2. The CDR3 runs to 18 residues. CDR1 is MNHNS, CDR2 SASEGT, per germline. Unmatched junction bases numbered 14, after V lost 5 bases and J lost 2 bases.

V is TRBV6-6 and J is TRBJ2-3, with TRBD1 identical over 9 bases. TRBJ2-1 matches the DNA end more closely, so the J call is doubtful. The CDR3 is made up of 16 amino acids. The germline V gene encodes CDR1 MNHNY and CDR2 SVGAGI (reference sequence). Here the CDR3 DNA reads TGTGCCAGCAGTTTCGGTGGGACAGGGAACTACAATGAGCAGTTCTTC. Its protein is CASSFGGTGNYNEQFF.

The rearrangement uses TRBV7-2 and TRBJ2-3; possibly TRBD1 or TRBD2 for D (6 bases each). The V gene lost 6 bases and the J gene lost 0 bases, with 19 bases spanning the gap. Germline-derived CDR1 and CDR2 are SGHTA and FQGNSA. This CDR3 contains 17 residues. Here the CDR3 reads CASRRGVGSPSTDTQYF. In DNA, the CDR3 is TGTGCCAGCAGAAGGGGGGTCGGCAGCCCTAGCACAGATACGCAGTATTTT.

Turning to this clonotype: It is likely a read error, because the conserved phenylalanine at the end of the CDR3 is missing. It is unclear where the CDR3 begins or ends on the DNA, so no DNA is shown, and the CDR3 is as TCRdb lists it. V usage is TRBV24-1 and J usage is TRBJ2-3; no DNA check was done on the table's D call, TRBD1. In germline, CDR1 is KGHDR, CDR2 SFDVKD. With termini counted, the CDR3 has 19 amino acids. CDR3 sequence: CATSGSGGGRGYNEQYFGP.

The chain employs TRBV7-9 and TRBJ1-4, with D perhaps TRBD1 (6 bases). CDR1 and CDR2 (germline): SEHNR, FQNEAQ (reference sequence). The CDR3 extends over 15 amino acids. V dropped 5 bases and J dropped 8 bases, with 18 bases sitting between them. DNA for the CDR3: TGTGCCAGCAGCGAGGTTGGGGGGGCGAGAGAAAAACTGTTTTTT. It specifies CASSEVGGAREKLFF.

This clonotype appeared many times. The chain has TRBV19 and TRBJ1-1; no clear D gene. The germline V and J ends were trimmed by 3 bases and 4 bases, with 15 bases remaining between them. The CDR3 spans 15 residues. CDR1 and CDR2 from the germline V gene are LNHDA and SQIVND (reference sequence). The CDR3 protein is CASSMWSLAGTEAFF. The CDR3 DNA follows: TGTGCCAGTAGTATGTGGAGCCTCGCGGGCACTGAAGCTTTCTTT.

This clonotype has a count of ten or more. J is TRBJ2-3 and V is TRBV6-1; D uncertain. Trimming removed 6 bases at V and 6 bases at J, with 7 bases between. The CDR3 contains 11 residues. In germline, CDR1 is MNHNS, CDR2 SASEGT. As DNA, the CDR3 is TGTGCCAGCAGCCCGAGGGATACGCAGTATTTT. It yields the protein CASSPRDTQYF.

Notes on this clonotype: Lacking the conserved final phenylalanine or tryptophan, this CDR3 likely reflects a read error. No DNA is shown, since the ends of the CDR3 on it are uncertain; the CDR3 is the one TCRdb lists. The genes are TRBV7-9 and TRBJ2-7; TRBD2 reflects the table's D call only, with no check against the DNA. The length of the CDR3 is 17 amino acids, counting both ends. Per the germline V gene, CDR1 is SEHNR and CDR2 is FQNEAQ (reference sequence). This chain's CDR3 is CASSVGQITDYGYTFGS.

Concerning this clonotype: In this CDR3 the conserved last residue, phenylalanine or tryptophan, is missing, so a read error is likely. Because the CDR3's place on the DNA is in doubt, the DNA is left out and the CDR3 is given as listed by TCRdb. The chain's CDR3 is CASSYSGLAVNEQFFGA. The chain couples TRBV6-6 to TRBJ2-6; the table's D call, TRBD2, has no DNA check behind it. The CDR3 totals 17 residues, both ends included. Germline V CDR1 and CDR2: MNHNY, SVGAGI (reference sequence).

The genes are TRBV10-3 and TRBJ2-5; 8 bases fit TRBD1. The CDR3 is 20 residues long. V lost 1 base to trimming and J lost 1 base; unmatched junction nucleotides: 17. CDR1 is ENHRY, CDR2 SYGVKD, per germline. The CDR3 loop is CAISELFPADRDLSQETQYF. CDR3 in DNA: TGTGCCATCAGTGAGTTATTCCCGGCGGACAGGGACCTATCCCAAGAGACCCAGTACTTC.

The chain couples TRBV7-6 to TRBJ2-5; 11 nucleotides line up with TRBD2. CDR1 and CDR2 (germline): SGHVS, FNYEAQ. The V gene end was trimmed by 5 bases and the J gene end by 11 bases; junction bases not matched to a gene: 16. CDR3 size: 16 residues. In DNA form, the CDR3 reads TGTGCCAGCAGCCCGAGTAGCGGGAGGGCCAAGAATGAGCAGTACTTC. Translating it yields CASSPSSGRAKNEQYF. The full variable domain, in which reference TRBV7-6 and TRBJ2-5 provide the parts outside the CDR3, is GAGVSQSPRYKVTKRGQDVALRCDPISGHVSLYWYRQALGQGPEFLTYFNYEAQQDKSGLPNDRFSAERPEGSISTLTIQRTEQRDSAMYRCASSPSSGRAKNEQYFGPGTRLLVL.

This chain uses TRBV19 with TRBJ2-7, with TRBD2 matching 10 bases. Judging by the DNA end, TRBJ2-1 fits better; the J call may be wrong. Per the germline V gene, CDR1 is LNHDA and CDR2 is SQIVND (reference sequence). The CDR3 length is 15 residues. The CDR3 here is CASSKRTSGYNEQFF. The CDR3 region has the DNA TGTGCCAGTAGTAAGCGGACTAGCGGTTACAATGAGCAGTTCTTC.

V is TRBV7-3 and J is TRBJ2-3; 11 bases agree with TRBD2. The V gene end was trimmed by 2 bases and the J gene end by 5 bases; junction bases not matched to a gene: 6. The CDR3 sequence is 16 residues long. The germline gives CDR1 SGHTA, CDR2 FQGTGA. Here the CDR3 DNA reads TGTGCCAGCAGCTTACTAGCGGGGGGTAGGGGAGATACGCAGTATTTT. Amino acid sequence: CASSLLAGGRGDTQYF.

About this clonotype: At one end the junction does not follow the germline gene, possibly because of a read error. The CDR3 loop is CASRPDGSWTQYF. The CDR3 DNA reads TGTGCTAGCAGACCGGACGGGTCGTGGACCCAGTACTTC. V is TRBV7-7 and J is TRBJ2-3; D not certain. The closer fit of TRBJ2-5 to the DNA end suggests the J call may be wrong. Germline CDR1 is SSHAT and CDR2 is FNYEAQ (reference sequence). The CDR3 totals 13 residues.

In its sample, this clonotype was seen a few times. The chain carries TRBV3-1 and TRBJ2-3; possible D gene TRBD1, 5 bases. V was clipped by 4 bases and J by 4 bases, with 12 bases between them. Germline CDR1 reads LGHDT; CDR2 reads YNNKEL (reference sequence). The CDR3 extends over 14 amino acids. CDR3 loop: CASSPTVSADTQYF. CDR3 nucleotide sequence: TGTGCCAGCAGCCCGACAGTGAGCGCAGATACGCAGTATTTT.

The rearrangement joins TRBV28 to TRBJ2-3, with unresolved D. The CDR3 sequence is 13 residues long. The V gene's germline CDR1 is MDHEN and CDR2 SYDVKM. V was cut by 6 bases and J by 2 bases, with 9 bases left in between. CDR3 DNA: TGTGCCAGCAGCGGCGGATTCACAGATACGCAGTATTTT. Translated, it gives CASSGGFTDTQYF.

The table lists this clonotype with a count of one. V usage is TRBV7-9 and J usage is TRBJ2-1; D could derive from TRBD1 or TRBD2 (5 bases each). The germline gives CDR1 SEHNR, CDR2 FQNEAQ (reference sequence). The CDR3 consists of 17 residues. Trimming stripped 5 bases from V and 5 bases from J, with 22 bases between. The CDR3 sequence: CASSLRSSTAGDNEQFF. In DNA, the CDR3 is TGTGCCAGCAGCCTTAGAAGTTCGACAGCCGGGGACAATGAGCAGTTCTTC.

The chain carries TRBV27 and TRBJ2-5; TRBD2 agrees at 8 bases. CDR1 and CDR2 from the germline V gene are MNHEY and SMNVEV (reference sequence). V lost 5 bases and J lost 6; bases outside the gene matches: 8. The CDR3 is 14 residues long. CDR3 DNA sequence: TGTGCCAGCAGTGAGGGGGTAGCGGGGCAGACCCAGTACTTC. Encoded protein: CASSEGVAGQTQYF.

This clonotype was detected many times. V is TRBV28 and J is TRBJ2-1; D is perhaps TRBD1 (6 bases). Germline V CDR1 and CDR2: MDHEN, SYDVKM. Trimming took 10 bases from V and 9 from J, leaving 16 bases between them. The CDR3 length is 12 residues. This CDR3 reads CATRSGQFEQFF. CDR3 sequence (DNA): TGTGCCACCAGATCCGGACAGTTTGAGCAGTTCTTC.

This clonotype was detected many times. A much larger clone differs from this one at a single base, so this may be a read error. The chain couples TRBV6-1 to TRBJ2-7; D remains unclear. The CDR3 covers 11 residues. Germline lookup yields CDR1 MNHNS and CDR2 SASEGT. Trimming shortened V by 7 bases and J by 7 bases, and 11 bases separated the two germline ends. Here the CDR3 reads CASNRANEQYF. The CDR3 region has the DNA TGTGCCAGCAATCGTGCGAATGAGCAGTACTTC.